These 5 T cell receptor beta chains were all obtained from the same sample, sequenced in a study of cytomegalovirus exposure and HLA in healthy donors. The PCR ran on 60 Vbeta and 13 Jbeta primers. Using immunoSEQ multiplex PCR, the repertoire was profiled, and TCRdb retains in-frame clones only, with some absent. Among over 45,000 clones, approximately 80% were seen once, and the ten largest hold about 4.3%. Sequencing input: PBMCs. The receptor set was obtained from a young man in good health and CMV-seronegative.

The genes are TRBV9 and TRBJ2-1; D remains unclear. Germline V CDR1 and CDR2: SGDLS, YYNGEE. This CDR3 is built from 15 residues. Trimming removed 1 base at V and 0 bases at J, with 8 bases between. CDR3 sequence (DNA): TGTGCCAGCAGCGTATCACAGAGCTCCTACAATGAGCAGTTCTTC. It yields the protein CASSVSQSSYNEQFF.

The V and J genes are TRBV19 and TRBJ1-2; D gene unclear. The CDR3 has 15 amino acids. V lost 4 bases and J 0 bases, leaving 12 bases between the germline ends. The V gene's germline CDR1 is LNHDA and CDR2 SQIVND (reference sequence). CDR3 in amino acids: CASSRQVSANYGYTF. CDR3 coding DNA: TGTGCCAGTAGTAGGCAGGTGTCCGCTAACTATGGCTACACCTTC.

The chain recombines TRBV4-3 with TRBJ2-7, with TRBD2 matching 11 bases. This CDR3 is built from 21 residues. CDR1 LGHNA and CDR2 YSLEER come from the germline V gene. J lost 5 bases, V lost 0 bases, and 21 bases had no gene match. CDR3 amino acids: CASSQEVPSGGLSRRAHEQYF. The CDR3 nucleotides read TGCGCCAGCAGCCAAGAAGTGCCTAGCGGGGGGCTGTCACGTCGGGCCCACGAGCAGTACTTC.

The chain uses TRBV5-6 and TRBJ2-5; 9 positions agree with TRBD1. J was trimmed by 4 bases and V by 1 base; bases with no gene match: 5. The CDR3 spans 15 residues. Germline V gene data show CDR1 as SGHDT and CDR2 as YYEEEE. For the CDR3, the DNA is TGTGCCAGCAGCTTGTGGCGGACAGGGGCAGAGACCCAGTACTTC. Translation: CASSLWRTGAETQYF.

The chain carries TRBV7-8 and TRBJ2-5; 8 bases match TRBD1. Germline CDR1 and CDR2: SGHVS and FQNEAQ. The CDR3 contains 18 residues. The ends lost 0 bases at V and 2 bases at J; junction bases unmatched: 11. The CDR3 nucleotides are TGTGCCAGCAGCTTAGCCTTCGGACAGGGAGTAGGTCAAGAGACCCAGTACTTC. It encodes CASSLAFGQGVGQETQYF. The complete variable domain, with remaining parts taken from reference TRBV7-8 and TRBJ2-5, reads GAGVSQSPRYKVAKRGQDVALRCDPISGHVSLFWYQQALGQGPEFLTYFQNEAQLDKSGLPSDRFFAERPEGSVSTLKIQRTQQEDSAVYLCASSLAFGQGVGQETQYFGPGTRLLVL.